The clone carrying this TCR beta chain was observed at least ten times. Its antigen remains unidentified. These data belong to a study of response to subunit inactivated influenza vaccine. General study findings and limits: Each seasonal flu vaccination may recruit only limited new T cells, authors suggested.

MiXCR, run by TCRdb on the RT-PCR reads, gives a single entry per CDR3 protein. The sample has about 520,000 distinct CDR3 sequences, around 25% seen once. V gave up 6 bases and J gave up 7 bases; unmatched junction bases: 13. Germline V CDR1 and CDR2: MRHNA, SNTAGT. The length of the CDR3 is 16 residues. The rearrangement uses TRBV6-4 and TRBJ2-1, with TRBD2 identical over 9 bases. The sequence derives from a man aged 45 to 65 who received an inactivated influenza vaccine. This sample comprised CD4+ T cells sorted from PBMCs, obtained roughly 5 days after vaccination. The CDR3 protein is CASSAYSGSIGNEQFF. DNA of the CDR3: TGTGCCAGCAGCGCATATAGCGGGAGTATTGGTAATGAGCAGTTCTTC.